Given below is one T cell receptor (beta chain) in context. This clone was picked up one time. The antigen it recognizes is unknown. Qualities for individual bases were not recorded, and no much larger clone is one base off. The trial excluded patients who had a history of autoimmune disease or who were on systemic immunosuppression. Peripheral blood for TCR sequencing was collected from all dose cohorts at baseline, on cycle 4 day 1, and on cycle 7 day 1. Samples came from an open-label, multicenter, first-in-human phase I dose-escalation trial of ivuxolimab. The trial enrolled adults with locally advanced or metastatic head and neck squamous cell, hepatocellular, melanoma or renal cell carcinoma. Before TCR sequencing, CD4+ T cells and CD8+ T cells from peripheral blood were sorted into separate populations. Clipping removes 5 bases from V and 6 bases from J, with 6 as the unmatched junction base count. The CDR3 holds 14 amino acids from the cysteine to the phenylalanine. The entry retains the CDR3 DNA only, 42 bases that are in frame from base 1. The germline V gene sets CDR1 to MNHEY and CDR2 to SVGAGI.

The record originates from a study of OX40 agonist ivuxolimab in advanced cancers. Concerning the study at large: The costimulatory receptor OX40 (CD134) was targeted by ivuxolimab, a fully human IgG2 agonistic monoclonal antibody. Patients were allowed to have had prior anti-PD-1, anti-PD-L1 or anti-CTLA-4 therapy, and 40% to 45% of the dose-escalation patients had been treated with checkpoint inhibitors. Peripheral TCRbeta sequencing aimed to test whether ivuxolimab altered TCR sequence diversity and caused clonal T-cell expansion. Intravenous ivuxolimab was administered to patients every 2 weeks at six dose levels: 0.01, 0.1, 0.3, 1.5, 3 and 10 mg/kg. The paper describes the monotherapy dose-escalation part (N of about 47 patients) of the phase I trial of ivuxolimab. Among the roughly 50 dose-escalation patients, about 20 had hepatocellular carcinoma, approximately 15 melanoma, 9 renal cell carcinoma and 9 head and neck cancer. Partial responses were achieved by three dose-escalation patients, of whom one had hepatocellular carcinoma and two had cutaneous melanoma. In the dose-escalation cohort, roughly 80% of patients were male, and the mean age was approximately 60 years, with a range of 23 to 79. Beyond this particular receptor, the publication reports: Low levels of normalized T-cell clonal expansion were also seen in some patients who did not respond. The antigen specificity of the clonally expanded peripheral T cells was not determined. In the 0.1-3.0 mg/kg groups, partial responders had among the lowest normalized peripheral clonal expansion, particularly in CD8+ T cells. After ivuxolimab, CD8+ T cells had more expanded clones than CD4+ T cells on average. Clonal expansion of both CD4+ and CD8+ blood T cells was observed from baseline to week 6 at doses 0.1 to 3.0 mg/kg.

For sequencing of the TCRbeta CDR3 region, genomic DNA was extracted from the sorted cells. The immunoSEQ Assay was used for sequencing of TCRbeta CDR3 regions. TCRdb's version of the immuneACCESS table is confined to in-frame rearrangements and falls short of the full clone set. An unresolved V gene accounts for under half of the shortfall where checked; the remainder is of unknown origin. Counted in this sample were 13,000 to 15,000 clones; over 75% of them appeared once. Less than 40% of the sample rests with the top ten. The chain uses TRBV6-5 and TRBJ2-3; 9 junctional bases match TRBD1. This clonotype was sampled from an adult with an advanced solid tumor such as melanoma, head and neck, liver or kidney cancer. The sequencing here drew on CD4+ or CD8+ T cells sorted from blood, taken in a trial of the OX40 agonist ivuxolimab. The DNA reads TGTGCCAGCAGTCCCGGGACAGGGTGGGATACGCAGTATTTT. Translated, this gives CASSPGTGWDTQYF.